These 20 T cell receptor beta chains originate from one sample sequenced in a study of T cells in Graves' hyperthyroidism and ophthalmopathy. The investigators amplified TCR beta CDR3 regions from RNA transcripts. A set of HTBI primers served as the primers for a first-round RT-PCR of the TCR CDR3. TCRdb analysed the multiplex PCR reads with MiXCR anew, one entry per CDR3 protein. The sample includes about 540,000 distinct CDR3 sequences, under 60% seen only once; the top ten take roughly 8.2%. The specimen sequenced was peripheral blood or thyroid tissue (not recorded which). Receptors originate from a woman younger than 30 with Graves' hyperthyroidism.

This clonotype was seen at least ten times. The chain employs TRBV20-1 and TRBJ1-2; D is uncertain. V lost 6 bases, J lost 7 bases, and 9 bases lay in between. Germline lookup yields CDR1 DFQATT and CDR2 SNEGSKA (reference sequence). The CDR3 runs to 10 residues. CDR3 DNA sequence: TGCAGTGCCCTGGAGGCTGGCTACACCTTC. The encoded protein is CSALEAGYTF.

This clonotype was detected ten times or more. The chain couples TRBV7-8 to TRBJ2-7; perhaps TRBD2 as D (5 bases). This CDR3 has 15 amino acids. The germline V gene encodes CDR1 SGHVS and CDR2 FQNEAQ. Trimming pared 2 bases from V and 3 bases from J, leaving 14 bases between. The chain's CDR3 is CASSLTPGEGYEQYF. CDR3 DNA: TGTGCCAGCAGCTTAACCCCCGGAGAGGGCTACGAGCAGTACTTC.

This clonotype was observed at least ten times. The J gene is TRBJ2-2, the V gene TRBV7-3; the match to TRBD1 covers 8 bases. The ends lost 4 bases at V and 1 base at J; junction bases unmatched: 5. The CDR3 is 16 amino acids. Germline values: CDR1 SGHTA, CDR2 FQGTGA. CDR3 amino acids: CASSWSGTGNTGELFF. The CDR3 coding sequence is TGTGCCAGCAGCTGGTCCGGGACAGGGAACACCGGGGAGCTGTTTTTT.

V is TRBV4-1 and J is TRBJ1-1; D is undetermined. This CDR3 spans 14 amino acids. V lost 4 bases, J lost 10 bases, and 19 bases lay in between. Germline loops: CDR1 MGHRA, CDR2 YSYEKL. In DNA form, the CDR3 reads TGCGCCAGCAGCCGAACTACGGGGTTCGTGCGAGCTTTCTTT. It specifies CASSRTTGFVRAFF.

This clonotype was observed many times. The genes are TRBV12-3 or TRBV12-4 and TRBJ2-7, with 15 bases identical to TRBD2. This CDR3 has 16 residues. J lost 7 bases, V lost 5 bases, and 9 bases had no gene match. CDR3: CASSGGGLAGGQEQYF. CDR3 DNA: TGTGCCAGCAGTGGGGGAGGACTAGCGGGAGGGCAGGAGCAGTACTTC.

This clonotype was seen ten or more times. The chain combines TRBV4-1 with TRBJ1-4; D is unresolved. The CDR3 runs 14 residues. The V and J ends lost 2 bases and 0 bases respectively, with 4 bases between them. CDR1 and CDR2 from the germline V gene are MGHRA and YSYEKL. CDR3 nucleotides: TGCGCCAGCAGCCAATATGCAACTAATGAAAAACTGTTTTTT. Its protein is CASSQYATNEKLFF.

This chain connects TRBV24-1 to TRBJ1-2, with 8 bases fitting TRBD1. Germline V gene lookup returns CDR1 KGHDR and CDR2 SFDVKD. This CDR3 has 13 residues. For the CDR3, the DNA is TGTGCTTCCCCGGACAGGGCGGACTATGGCTACACCTTC. Protein sequence: CASPDRADYGYTF.

This clonotype was observed at least ten times. The rearrangement uses TRBV24-1 and TRBJ2-2; D not resolved. With 7 bases removed from V and 4 bases from J, the gap between germline ends came to 9 bases. CDR3 length equals 13 residues. The V gene's germline CDR1 is KGHDR and CDR2 SFDVKD. CDR3 loop: CATSAAATGELFF. As DNA, the CDR3 is TGTGCCACCAGCGCAGCCGCCACCGGGGAGCTGTTTTTT.

Many counts were recorded for this clonotype. The V gene is TRBV5-6, the J gene TRBJ2-7, with D perhaps matching TRBD2 (6 bases). V was cut by 0 bases and J by 5 bases, with 21 bases left in between. Germline V CDR1 and CDR2: SGHDT, YYEEEE. The CDR3 length is 17 residues. The CDR3 sequence: CASSLDLAGTASHEQYF. The DNA of the CDR3 is TGTGCCAGCAGCTTGGATCTGGCGGGAACGGCTTCCCACGAGCAGTACTTC.

The gene calls are TRBV29-1 and TRBJ2-2; D call uncertain. Germline assignment: CDR1 SQVTM and CDR2 ANQGSEA. This CDR3 contains 13 residues. The CDR3: CSAGGANTGELFF. CDR3 DNA sequence: TGCAGTGCCGGCGGAGCGAACACCGGGGAGCTGTTTTTT.

In its sample, this clonotype was seen a few times. The rearrangement joins TRBV20-1 to TRBJ2-7; 11 bases are shared with TRBD1. The CDR3 is made up of 13 amino acids. The V gene's germline CDR1 is DFQATT and CDR2 SNEGSKA (reference sequence). With V trimmed by 5 bases and J by 3 bases, 3 bases remained unmatched. The CDR3 reads CSAVGTGGYEQYF. CDR3 nucleotide sequence: TGCAGTGCTGTGGGGACAGGGGGCTACGAGCAGTACTTC.

The rearrangement uses TRBV19 and TRBJ2-3, with D maybe TRBD2 (5 bases). Looked up from germline, CDR1 is LNHDA and CDR2 is SQIVND (reference sequence). Trimming stripped 4 bases from V and 0 bases from J, with 11 bases between. This CDR3 has 15 amino acids. The CDR3 DNA follows: TGTGCCAGTAGTAAGAGCGGTACTAGCACAGATACGCAGTATTTT. Protein: CASSKSGTSTDTQYF.

Many counts were recorded for this clonotype. The DNA of the CDR3 is TGTGCCAGCAGTCGAGTCAGGGGGGGCGATGAAAAACTGTTTTTT. This translates into CASSRVRGGDEKLFF. V and J are TRBV12-3 or TRBV12-4 and TRBJ1-4; 7 nucleotides agree with TRBD1. This CDR3 region has 15 residues. V shed 5 bases, J shed 6 bases, and the junction held 9 bases outside the gene matches.

This clonotype was seen many times. The chain recombines TRBV6-2 or TRBV6-3 with TRBJ2-7; 8 positions agree with TRBD1. V lost 7 bases and J lost 0; bases outside the gene matches: 5. The germline CDR1 and CDR2 sequences are MNHEY and SVGEGT. This CDR3 is built from 14 residues. As DNA, the CDR3 is TGTGCCAGCAAGGCAGGGGGCATCTCCTACGAGCAGTACTTC. It encodes CASKAGGISYEQYF.

Written as DNA, the CDR3 is TGCAGCACCCAGGGCCCAGGGCGGACCGGGGAGCTGTTTTTT. It codes for CSTQGPGRTGELFF. The J gene is TRBJ2-2, the V gene TRBV29-1, with D possibly TRBD1 on 5 matching bases. Trimming took 8 bases from V and 5 from J, leaving 18 bases between them. The length of the CDR3 is 14 residues. Germline V lookup: CDR1 SQVTM, CDR2 ANQGSEA.

This clonotype was recorded many times. The rearrangement links TRBV2 to TRBJ1-6; maybe TRBD1 (6 bases). The CDR3 spans 15 residues. Germline-derived CDR1 and CDR2 are SNHLY and FYNNEI. Trimming cost V 5 bases and J 7 bases, with 15 bases left between them. CDR3 in amino acids: CASSQIRGGNSPLHF. The CDR3, as DNA: TGTGCCAGCAGTCAAATCAGGGGAGGCAATTCACCCCTCCACTTT.

This clonotype occurred a few times. One end of the junction fails to match germline, which may point to a read error. The chain combines TRBV7-8 with TRBJ2-7; D assignment may be TRBD1 or TRBD2 (7 bases each). The CDR3 contains 14 residues. Germline lookup yields CDR1 SGHVS and CDR2 FQNEAQ. The CDR3 bases are TGTGCCAGCAGCCTAGCGGACAGGATCAACGAGCAGTACTTC. Its protein product is CASSLADRINEQYF.

The V call is TRBV27, the J call TRBJ2-5; TRBD1 matches at 7 bases. Germline lookup yields CDR1 MNHEY and CDR2 SMNVEV (reference sequence). J lost 0 bases, V lost 5 bases, and 9 bases had no gene match. The CDR3 covers 16 residues. CDR3 sequence reads: CASSQWDRAYQETQYF. CDR3 bases: TGTGCCAGCAGTCAATGGGACAGAGCGTACCAAGAGACCCAGTACTTC.

About this clonotype itself: A much larger clone lies a single base off, so this may be a read error. The rearrangement joins TRBV2 to TRBJ2-5; 10 nucleotides agree with TRBD2. CDR1 and CDR2 (germline): SNHLY, FYNNEI. V trimming: 6 bases; J trimming: 6 bases; junction bases outside the gene matches: 10. The CDR3 spans 15 residues. The CDR3 spells CASSEGISGRKTQYF. In DNA form, the CDR3 reads TGTGCCAGCAGCGAGGGGATTAGCGGGAGGAAGACCCAGTACTTC.

In its sample, this clonotype was seen once. A much larger clone sits a single nucleotide away, making a read error possible. V and J are TRBV6-6 and TRBJ2-5; no clear D. The germline gives CDR1 MNHNY, CDR2 SVGAGI (reference sequence). The CDR3 consists of 10 residues. CDR3 sequence: CASNEETQCF. The CDR3, as DNA: TGTGCCAGCAATGAAGAGACCCAGTGCTTC.